This entry features one TCR beta chain sequence. The V gene lost 5 bases and the J gene lost 0 bases, with 16 bases spanning the gap. CDR1 is MNHNY, CDR2 SVGAGI, per germline (reference sequence). The CDR3 loop spans 16 amino acids. This sample was taken from a study of blood T cell repertoires in COVID-19. Across the study: Italy, Spain and the United States were the sources of the convalescent and acute COVID-19 samples.

Using immunoSEQ multiplex PCR, the repertoire was profiled, and TCRdb retains in-frame clones only, with some absent. The sample contains roughly 80,000 clones, just over 85% of which appear only once. This sequence was found in a woman of 80 years or more with acute or convalescent COVID-19. This chain uses TRBV6-6 with TRBJ1-1, with D possibly matching TRBD1 (5 bases). Input material: peripheral blood. CDR3 DNA: TGTGCCAGCAGTAAACGGATAGGGGCAATGAACACTGAAGCTTTCTTT. Encoded protein: CASSKRIGAMNTEAFF.